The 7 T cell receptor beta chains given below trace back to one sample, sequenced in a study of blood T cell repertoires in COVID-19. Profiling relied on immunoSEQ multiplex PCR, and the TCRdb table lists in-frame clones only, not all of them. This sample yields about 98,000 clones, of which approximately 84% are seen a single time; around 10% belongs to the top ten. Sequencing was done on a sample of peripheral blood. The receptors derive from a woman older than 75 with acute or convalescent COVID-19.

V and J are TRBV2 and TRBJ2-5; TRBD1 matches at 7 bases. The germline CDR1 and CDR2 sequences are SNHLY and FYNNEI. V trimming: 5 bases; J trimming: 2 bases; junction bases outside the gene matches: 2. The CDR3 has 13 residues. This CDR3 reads CASSRGPQETQYF. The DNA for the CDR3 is TGTGCCAGCAGTAGGGGGCCTCAAGAGACCCAGTACTTC.

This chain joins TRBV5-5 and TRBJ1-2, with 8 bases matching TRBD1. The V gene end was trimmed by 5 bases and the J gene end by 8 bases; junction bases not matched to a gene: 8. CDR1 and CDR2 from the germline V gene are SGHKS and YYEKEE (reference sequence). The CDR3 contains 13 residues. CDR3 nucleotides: TGTGCCAGCAGTCCAGGACAGGGTCGAGGCTACACCTTC. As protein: CASSPGQGRGYTF. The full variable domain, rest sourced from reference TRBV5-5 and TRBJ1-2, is DAGVTQSPTHLIKTRGQQVTLRCSPISGHKSVSWYQQVLGQGPQFIFQYYEKEERGRGNFPDRFSARQFPNYSSELNVNALLLGDSALYLCASSPGQGRGYTFGSGTRLTVV.

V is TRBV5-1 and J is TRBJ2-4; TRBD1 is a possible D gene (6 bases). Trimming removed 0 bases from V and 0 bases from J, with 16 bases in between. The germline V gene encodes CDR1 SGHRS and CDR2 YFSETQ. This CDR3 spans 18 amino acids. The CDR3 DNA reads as TGCGCCAGCAGCTTGGGGGACACGCGGAGAATAGCCAAAAACATTCAGTACTTC. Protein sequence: CASSLGDTRRIAKNIQYF.

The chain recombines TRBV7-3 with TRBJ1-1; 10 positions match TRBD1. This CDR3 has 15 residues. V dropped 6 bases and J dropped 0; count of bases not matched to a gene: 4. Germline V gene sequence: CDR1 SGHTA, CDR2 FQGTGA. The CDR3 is CASSSTGGVNTEAFF. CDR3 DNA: TGTGCCAGCAGTTCGACAGGGGGCGTGAACACTGAAGCTTTCTTT. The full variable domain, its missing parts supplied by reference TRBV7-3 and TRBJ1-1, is GAGVSQTPSNKVTEKGKYVELRCDPISGHTALYWYRQSLGQGPEFLIYFQGTGAADDSGLPNDRFFAVRPEGSVSTLKIQRTERGDSAVYLCASSSTGGVNTEAFFGQGTRLTVV.

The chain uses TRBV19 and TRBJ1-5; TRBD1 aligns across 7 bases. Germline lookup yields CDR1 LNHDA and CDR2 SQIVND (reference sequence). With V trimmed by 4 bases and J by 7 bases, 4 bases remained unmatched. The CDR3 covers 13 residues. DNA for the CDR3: TGTGCCAGTAGTAGGGACAGTTCGCAGCCCCAGCATTTT. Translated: CASSRDSSQPQHF.

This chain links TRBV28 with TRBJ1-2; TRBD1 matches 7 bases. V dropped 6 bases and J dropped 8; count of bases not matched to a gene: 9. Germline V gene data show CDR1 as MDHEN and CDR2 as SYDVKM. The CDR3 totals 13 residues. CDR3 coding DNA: TGTGCCAGCAGCACGGACAGGTCAAGGGGCTACACCTTC. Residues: CASSTDRSRGYTF.

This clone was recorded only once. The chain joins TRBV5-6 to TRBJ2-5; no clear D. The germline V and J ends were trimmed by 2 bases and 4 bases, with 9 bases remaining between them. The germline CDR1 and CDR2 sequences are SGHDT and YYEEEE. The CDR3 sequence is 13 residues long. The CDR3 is CASSFWSGETQYF. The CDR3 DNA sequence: TGTGCCAGCAGCTTCTGGAGTGGAGAGACCCAGTACTTC.